This T cell receptor beta chain was retrieved from a study of shared clonotypes between healthy human individuals. Study-level findings and limits: Clonotype sharing across a few donors was observed for roughly 5% of naive CD4 clonotypes.

Every one of the donors was a Caucasian adult that lived in Nashville, Tennessee. Splitting of CD4+ cells produced CD45RA+ naive and CD45RA-negative memory subsets. Sorted-subset replicate PCRs used 150 to 250 ng of genomic DNA. This amount corresponded to 33,000 or so T cell genomes. Clones were sequenced by immunoSEQ multiplex PCR, and TCRdb holds only the in-frame ones, with some missing. The repertoire holds about 680,000 clones, with 72% as singletons. Trimming took off 0 bases at V and 8 bases at J, with 11 bases between the two ends. Germline CDR1 SGHDN, CDR2 FVKESK. This CDR3 contains 14 residues. In this sample, this clone turned up a few times. Its antigen remains unknown.

The TCR comes from a woman younger than 45 in good health. The V call is TRBV14, the J call TRBJ2-1, with TRBD1 as a possible D gene (5 bases). Sample: memory CD4+ T cells sorted from blood. Specified subset: CD45RA-negative fraction. The CDR3 nucleotides are TGTGCCAGCAGCCAAGACTGGGGCCGGTATGAGCAGTTCTTC. Translation gives CASSQDWGRYEQFF. Complete variable domain (other parts from reference TRBV14 and TRBJ2-1): EAGVTQFPSHSVIEKGQTVTLRCDPISGHDNLYWYRRVMGKEIKFLLHFVKESKQDESGMPNNRFLAERTGGTYSTLKVQPAELEDSGVYFCASSQDWGRYEQFFGPGTRLTVL.